This TCR beta chain was retrieved from a study of cytomegalovirus exposure and HLA in healthy donors. The study's findings and limits: Through in vitro validation, three CMV-associated chains were shown to be specific for CMV antigens. Relative to equally common others, HLA-associated TCR beta chains showed greater clonal expansion in a later analysis. In a later analysis, the majority of CMV-associated beta chains seemingly showed HLA restriction.

The V gene end was trimmed by 5 bases and the J gene end by 4 bases; junction bases not matched to a gene: 6. The CDR3 has 14 residues. CDR1 MGHDK and CDR2 SYGVNS come from the germline V gene. There were likely unrecorded immune exposures, though donors were nominally healthy when sampled. The PCR ran on 60 Vbeta and 13 Jbeta primers. The table came from immunoSEQ multiplex PCR; TCRdb's copy has only in-frame clones and leaves some out. The profile shows about 250,000 clones, 80% of them singletons. In the case of this clone: The target antigen is unknown.

The TCR sequence derives from a girl between 2 and 10 years old in good health and CMV-seronegative. V gene TRBV25-1 combines with J gene TRBJ1-1; the match to TRBD1 covers 8 bases. Sequencing used PBMCs. CDR3 loop: CASSPGTGVTEAFF. As DNA, the CDR3 is TGTGCCAGCAGTCCAGGGACAGGTGTCACTGAAGCTTTCTTT.